Shown below are 13 T cell receptor beta chains from a single sample sequenced in a study of T cell responses to AZD1222 COVID-19 vaccine. Only in-frame clones appear in the TCRdb table, and some are missing; sequencing was by immunoSEQ multiplex PCR. The sample records about 99,000 clones, nearly 90% being singletons. The specimen comprised peripheral blood, sampled on day 0 of AZD1222 vaccination. The receptors originated from an adult in good health.

This chain's CDR3 is CASSPSRSWTQYF. The CDR3 nucleotides are TGTGCCAGCAGCCCCTCACGTTCATGGACCCAGTACTTC. This chain links TRBV7-9 with TRBJ2-5; D is ambiguous. CDR3 length: 13 amino acids. Per germline, CDR1 SEHNR and CDR2 FQNEAQ (reference sequence). V was trimmed by 5 bases and J by 7 bases, leaving 14 bases between them.

In nucleotides, the CDR3 is TGTGCCAGTAGTTACACTATCTCAGATACGCAGTATTTT. As protein: CASSYTISDTQYF. The chain links TRBV19 to TRBJ2-3; D is unresolved. This CDR3 is 13 amino acids long. Trimming stripped 5 bases from V and 4 bases from J, with 10 bases between. CDR1 is LNHDA, CDR2 SQIVND, per germline (reference sequence). Drawing the rest from reference TRBV19 and TRBJ2-3, the complete variable domain is DGGITQSPKYLFRKEGQNVTLSCEQNLNHDAMYWYRQDPGQGLRLIYYSQIVNDFQKGDIAEGYSVSREKKESFPLTVTSAQKNPTAFYLCASSYTISDTQYFGPGTRLTVL.

This clone was counted once. The V and J genes are TRBV7-8 and TRBJ1-1; no clear D gene. The CDR3 sequence is 12 residues long. Deletions cut 5 bases from V and 5 bases from J, with 9 bases between. In germline, CDR1 is SGHVS, CDR2 FQNEAQ. CDR3 amino acids: CASSRGGTEAFF. DNA for the CDR3: TGTGCCAGCAGCAGAGGTGGGACTGAAGCTTTCTTT.

The chain employs TRBV9 and TRBJ2-1; either TRBD1 or TRBD2 may fit D (5 bases each). The CDR3 loop spans 15 amino acids. Trimming shortened V by 0 bases and J by 5 bases, and 12 bases separated the two germline ends. CDR1 SGDLS and CDR2 YYNGEE come from the germline V gene. DNA for the CDR3: TGTGCCAGCAGCGTAGGTTTCGGGGCCCACAATGAGCAGTTCTTC. Encoded protein: CASSVGFGAHNEQFF.

Notes on this clone: The junction differs from germline at one of its ends, possibly a read error. The rearrangement links TRBV7-9 to TRBJ1-4; tentatively, D is TRBD1 (5 bases). This CDR3 has 16 residues. Germline V gene data show CDR1 as SEHNR and CDR2 as FQNEAQ (reference sequence). The CDR3 sequence: CASSLDVTGPLSHFEF. The DNA for the CDR3 is TGTGCCAGCAGCTTAGATGTAACGGGGCCACTCTCTCACTTCGAATTT.

The chain links TRBV9 to TRBJ2-7, with 8 bases fitting TRBD2. This CDR3 spans 15 amino acids. Trimming took 0 bases from V and 4 from J; bases not matched to a gene: 6. The germline V gene encodes CDR1 SGDLS and CDR2 YYNGEE. The CDR3 nucleotides read TGTGCCAGCAGCGTAGGACTAGCGAGTCCTTACGAGCAGTACGTC. Protein sequence: CASSVGLASPYEQYV.

The chain couples TRBV13 to TRBJ1-1; tentatively, D is TRBD1 (6 bases). V was clipped by 0 bases and J by 2 bases, with 16 bases between them. Germline CDR1 reads PRHDT; CDR2 reads FYEKMQ (reference sequence). This CDR3 spans 17 amino acids. CDR3 coding DNA: TGTGCCAGCAGCTTAGGCGGGCTAGACAGGCCTAACACTGAAGCTTTCTTT. Residues: CASSLGGLDRPNTEAFF.

The J gene is TRBJ1-1, the V gene TRBV7-6; tentative D call: TRBD1 (5 bases). Trimming removed 3 bases at V and 4 bases at J, with 15 bases between. The CDR3 covers 15 residues. Germline values: CDR1 SGHVS, CDR2 FNYEAQ. CDR3 coding DNA: TGTGCCAGCAGCTTCGGTCGGGGCGGGGTCACTGAAGCTTTCTTT. The encoded protein is CASSFGRGGVTEAFF.

V gene TRBV29-1 combines with J gene TRBJ1-2; D call uncertain. The V end lost 7 bases, the J end lost 6 bases, and 18 bases lay between the germline ends. Germline V CDR1 and CDR2: SQVTM, ANQGSEA. The CDR3 extends over 13 amino acids. CDR3 nucleotide sequence: TGCAGCGCCGAGGGCCCGTCGCGGAATGGCTACACCTTC. It codes for CSAEGPSRNGYTF.

V and J are TRBV29-1 and TRBJ2-3; TRBD2 aligns across 7 bases. With V trimmed by 3 bases and J by 4 bases, 4 bases remained unmatched. CDR1 is SQVTM and CDR2 is ANQGSEA in the germline V gene. This CDR3 has 13 amino acids. DNA for the CDR3: TGCAGCGTTGAGGCGGGAGAGGCAGATACGCAGTATTTT. Residues: CSVEAGEADTQYF.

The chain is built from TRBV5-6 and TRBJ2-4, with 11 bases lining up with TRBD1. The CDR3 is 15 amino acids. V shed 0 bases and J 9 bases; nucleotides not matched to a gene: 5. The germline V gene has CDR1 SGHDT and CDR2 YYEEEE. CDR3 sequence (DNA): TGTGCCAGCAGCTTGGTGGGACAGGGGGTAGGCATTCAGTACTTC. Encoded protein: CASSLVGQGVGIQYF.

The chain links TRBV2 to TRBJ1-1, with D possibly matching TRBD1 (6 bases). This CDR3 has 14 residues. Germline V lookup: CDR1 SNHLY, CDR2 FYNNEI. V was cut by 4 bases and J by 1 base, with 10 bases left in between. CDR3 amino acids: CASSAGTSNTEAFF. CDR3 DNA sequence: TGTGCCAGCAGTGCCGGGACATCGAACACTGAAGCTTTCTTT.

CDR3 residues: CASSHRAGTVRNTIYF. DNA for the CDR3: TGTGCCAGCAGCCACAGAGCCGGGACAGTTAGAAACACCATATATTTT. The chain carries TRBV7-8 and TRBJ1-3, with 7 bases matching TRBD1. The CDR3 loop spans 16 amino acids. Germline V gives CDR1 SGHVS, CDR2 FQNEAQ. Trimming at V came to 5 bases and at J to 5 bases, leaving 12 bases not matched to a gene.